In its sample, the clone carrying this T cell receptor (beta chain) was seen many times. What it binds is not known. The source material, RNA transcripts, was used to amplify TCR beta CDR3 regions. TCR CDR3 underwent first-round RT-PCR with the HTBI primer set. TCRdb analysed the multiplex PCR reads with MiXCR anew, one entry per CDR3 protein. The repertoire includes roughly 290,000 distinct CDR3 sequences, about an eighth of them detected once, and under 8% sits in the top ten. The sample comes from a study of T cells in Graves' hyperthyroidism and ophthalmopathy. For the study at large: Pretreatment peripheral blood was obtained at initial diagnosis.

General study findings and limits: Blood shared most expanded thyroid clonotypes above 0.001.

Source material: blood. The source is a woman between 40 and 55 years old with Graves' hyperthyroidism.

The CDR3 loop reads CASSLRRNAGRAFF. The DNA of the CDR3 is TGTGCCAGCAGTTTAAGAAGGAATGCAGGCAGAGCTTTCTTT. J is TRBJ1-1 and V is TRBV12-3 or TRBV12-4; D is unclear. The CDR3 is 14 residues long. V lost 2 bases to trimming and J lost 10 bases, with 17 bases between them.